Each of the 10 T cell receptor beta chains below was sequenced from the same sample in a study of blood T cell repertoires in COVID-19. Repertoires were generated with immunoSEQ multiplex PCR, while TCRdb's copy carries only in-frame clones and drops some. The sample yields around 200,000 clones, 85% to 90% seen once. Sequencing was performed on PBMCs or T cells enriched from blood (not recorded which). All receptors derive from a man aged 30 to 45 who had recovered from COVID-19.

The V gene is TRBV5-1, the J gene TRBJ1-1; TRBD1 matches at 9 bases. The CDR3 length is 15 residues. Trimming removed 4 bases from V and 3 bases from J; junction bases left unmatched: 7. Looked up from germline, CDR1 is SGHRS and CDR2 is YFSETQ. The CDR3 loop is CASSGGQGLYTEAFF. The CDR3, as DNA: TGCGCCAGCAGCGGGGGACAGGGCCTGTACACTGAAGCTTTCTTT.

The genes are TRBV6-1 and TRBJ1-1, with no clear D. The V gene lost 1 base and the J gene lost 11 bases, with 11 bases spanning the gap. CDR1 is MNHNS and CDR2 is SASEGT in the germline V gene. This CDR3 is 12 amino acids long. CDR3 amino acids: CASSEGIRGAFF. CDR3 coding DNA: TGTGCCAGCAGTGAAGGTATCCGCGGGGCTTTCTTT.

This clone was counted once. The rearrangement joins TRBV13 to TRBJ2-1; 7 nucleotides match TRBD2. V was clipped by 0 bases and J by 2 bases; unmatched bases: 10. Germline loops: CDR1 PRHDT, CDR2 FYEKMQ (reference sequence). There are 18 residues in the CDR3. CDR3 sequence reads: CASSLGLAAFKTYNEQFF. In DNA, the CDR3 is TGTGCCAGCAGCTTAGGGCTAGCGGCCTTTAAGACCTACAATGAGCAGTTCTTC.

The V and J genes are TRBV11-2 and TRBJ2-7; the D is unclear. Germline CDR1 reads SGHAT; CDR2 reads FQNNGV. This CDR3 has 13 residues. Trimming removed 0 bases from V and 3 bases from J, with 6 bases in between. The CDR3 sequence: CASSLDQFYEQYF. CDR3 nucleotides: TGTGCCAGCAGCTTAGATCAGTTCTACGAGCAGTACTTC. The complete variable domain, with remaining parts taken from reference TRBV11-2 and TRBJ2-7, reads EAGVAQSPRYKIIEKRQSVAFWCNPISGHATLYWYQQILGQGPKLLIQFQNNGVVDDSQLPKDRFSAERLKGVDSTLKIQPAKLEDSAVYLCASSLDQFYEQYFGPGTRLTVT.

The V call is TRBV18, the J call TRBJ2-7; 8 nucleotides line up with TRBD2. Germline-derived CDR1 and CDR2 are KGHSH and LQKENI. V was clipped by 6 bases and J by 0 bases; unmatched bases: 4. The CDR3 spans 14 residues. The CDR3 DNA is TGTGCCAGCTCCCGGGAGGGAAGCTCCTACGAGCAGTACTTC. This sequence encodes CASSREGSSYEQYF.

Only one count was recorded for this clone. The chain employs TRBV27 and TRBJ2-5; 8 bases match TRBD1. The CDR3 consists of 17 residues. The germline V gene has CDR1 MNHEY and CDR2 SMNVEV (reference sequence). The V segment lost 3 bases and the J segment 5 bases; nucleotides outside the gene matches: 14. CDR3 in amino acids: CASSLGAGGLGEETQYF. CDR3 nucleotide sequence: TGTGCCAGCAGTTTGGGGGCAGGGGGCTTGGGTGAGGAGACCCAGTACTTC.

The rearrangement uses TRBV6-2 or TRBV6-3 and TRBJ2-5, with 8 bases lining up with TRBD1. Looked up from germline, CDR1 is MNHEY and CDR2 is SVGEGT. Unmatched junction bases numbered 9, after V lost 6 bases and J lost 9 bases. This CDR3 contains 13 residues. The CDR3 here is CASSPGQVKAQYF. The CDR3 DNA reads TGTGCCAGCAGCCCGGGACAGGTCAAAGCCCAGTACTTC.

This chain uses TRBV18 with TRBJ2-1; 9 bases match TRBD2. Germline V CDR1 and CDR2: KGHSH, LQKENI. Trimming took 3 bases from V and 4 from J; bases not matched to a gene: 7. The CDR3 totals 16 residues. CDR3 protein: CASSPPLAGKYNEQFF. As DNA, the CDR3 is TGTGCCAGCTCACCTCCGCTAGCGGGAAAGTACAATGAGCAGTTCTTC.

The rearrangement joins TRBV19 to TRBJ1-5; D might be TRBD1 (6 bases). Germline V CDR1 and CDR2: LNHDA, SQIVND (reference sequence). CDR3 length: 16 amino acids. The V gene lost 0 bases and the J gene lost 8 bases, with 17 bases spanning the gap. The CDR3, as DNA: TGTGCCAGTAGTATAGATCGAACAGGGCTGGGGGAGCCCCAGCATTTT. Translating it yields CASSIDRTGLGEPQHF.

The V and J genes are TRBV11-2 and TRBJ2-1; a possible D gene is TRBD1 (5 bases). The CDR3 contains 16 residues. With 1 base removed from V and 0 bases from J, the gap between germline ends came to 10 bases. Germline CDR1 reads SGHAT; CDR2 reads FQNNGV. CDR3: CASSLGQGYSYNEQFF. DNA for the CDR3: TGTGCCAGCAGCTTAGGGCAGGGATACTCCTACAATGAGCAGTTCTTC.